Listed below are T cell receptor beta chains from one sample, sequenced in a study of neurological immune-mediated disorders. TCRdb redid the calling of the 5' RACE reads with MiXCR, one entry per CDR3 protein. The repertoire holds 50,000 or so distinct CDR3 sequences, 10% seen once, with 21% in the top ten. The specimen was PBMCs. Receptors were obtained from a woman between 40 and 55 years old with HTLV-1-associated myelopathy (HAM/TSP). Both conserved end residues are part of each CDR3. Fields, in order: clone size, J gene, V gene, D gene, CDR3 DNA, CDR3 protein. D genes are given only for firm matches. The listing skips clone size in some rows; elsewhere it reads once, few, many or a size class.

many,TRBJ2-1,TRBV5-1,TRBD2,TGCGCCAGCGAGCTTCCCCTAGCGGGGGCTCCCAATGAGCAGTTCTTC,CASELPLAGAPNEQFF
many,TRBJ2-7,TRBV18,TRBD1,TGTGCCAGCTCGACAGGGGACTCCTACGAGCAGTACTTC,CASSTGDSYEQYF
many,TRBJ1-3,TRBV2,TRBD1,TGTGCCAGCAGTACCGGACAGGCCTATGGAAACACCATATATTTT,CASSTGQAYGNTIYF
many,TRBJ2-3,TRBV11-2,TRBD2,TGTGCCAGCAGTTCTAGCGGGGGACTCGTTACGGCTTATTTT,CASSSSGGLVTAYF
many,TRBJ1-1,TRBV24-1,.,TGTGCCACCAGTGACTTAGGGGGGACTGAAGCTTTCTTT,CATSDLGGTEAFF
many,TRBJ1-5,TRBV27,TRBD1,TGTGCCAGCAGTCCTGGGACAGTAAATCAGCCCCAGCATTTT,CASSPGTVNQPQHF
many,TRBJ1-6,TRBV2,.,TGTGCCAGCAGTGAACGGAAAAGCTCCTATAATTCACCCCTCCACTTT,CASSERKSSYNSPLHF
many,TRBJ2-3,TRBV29-1,.,TGCAGCGTTCAAGGGCCAGATACGCAGTATTTT,CSVQGPDTQYF
many,TRBJ1-4,TRBV6-6,.,TGTGCCAGCAGTTTGAATGAAAAACTGTTTTTT,CASSLNEKLFF
many,TRBJ1-1,TRBV3-1,.,TGTGCCAGCAGCCCCCCCGGGAACACTGAAGCTTTCTTT,CASSPPGNTEAFF
.,TRBJ2-4,TRBV14,TRBD2,TGTGCCAGCAGCCGGGGGAGGGCTTGGGACATTCAGTACTTC,CASSRGRAWDIQYF
.,TRBJ2-4,TRBV7-2,.,TGTGCCAGCAGCTTAACCCGAAACATTCAGTACTTC,CASSLTRNIQYF
.,TRBJ2-1,TRBV7-9,TRBD1,TGTGCCAGCAGCTTCTCTGGGGGGACAGGGGGAACCAATGAGCAGTTCTTC,CASSFSGGTGGTNEQFF
once,TRBJ2-7,TRBV12-3/TRBV12-4,TRBD2,TGTGCCAGCAGGGCGGGGGGTAGTTCCTACGAGCAGTACTTC,CASRAGGSSYEQYF
many,TRBJ1-1,TRBV4-1,.,TGCGCCAGCAGCCATCCCACAGGGAACGGACGTGAAGCTTTCTTT,CASSHPTGNGREAFF
many,TRBJ2-3,TRBV7-9,.,TGTGCCAGCAGCTTAGGCAGGGTCACAGATACGCAGTATTTT,CASSLGRVTDTQYF
many,TRBJ2-3,TRBV19,.,TGTGCCAGTAGTAACGCCGGGGCAGATACGCAGTATTTT,CASSNAGADTQYF
many,TRBJ1-2,TRBV12-3/TRBV12-4,TRBD1,TGTGCCAGCAGACTGACAGGGGGCCAGTATGGCTACACCTTC,CASRLTGGQYGYTF
many,TRBJ1-5,TRBV12-3/TRBV12-4,.,TGTGCCAGCAGCATACAGGGTCATCAGCCCCAGCATTTT,CASSIQGHQPQHF
many,TRBJ1-1,TRBV9,.,TGTGCCAGCAGCTCACTAAGGAACACTGAAGCTTTCTTT,CASSSLRNTEAFF
many,TRBJ2-7,TRBV10-2,.,TGCGCCAGCACAGGGGACTCCTACGAGCAGTACTTC,CASTGDSYEQYF
many,TRBJ2-7,TRBV6-6,TRBD1,TGTGCCAGCAGTAACCGGGACAGGGTCATGGAGCAGTACTTC,CASSNRDRVMEQYF
.,TRBJ1-1,TRBV18,.,TGTGCCAGCTCATGGCAGGGCAAGAACACTGAAGCTTTCTTT,CASSWQGKNTEAFF
many,TRBJ2-3,TRBV10-3,TRBD1,TGTGCCATCACCCCGGGACAGGGATCGGATACGCAGTATTTT,CAITPGQGSDTQYF
medium-sized,TRBJ2-5,TRBV4-2,.,TGTGCCAGCAGCCAAGTAGCTACCGGGGAGACCCAGTACTTC,CASSQVATGETQYF
many,TRBJ1-1,TRBV4-2,.,TGTGCCAGCAGCCAGTACAGGGTTAACACTGAAGCTTTCTTT,CASSQYRVNTEAFF
many,TRBJ2-1,TRBV5-1,TRBD2,TGCGCCAGCAGCCGGCCTGCGGCGGGGGGGACAAGGGGTCGTAGTGAGCAGTTCTTC,CASSRPAAGGTRGRSEQFF
few,TRBJ2-3,TRBV2,TRBD2,TGTGCCAGCACCAAAGGCTCTCCTAGCGGGACAAGAATTACGCAGTATTTT,CASTKGSPSGTRITQYF
many,TRBJ1-4,TRBV6-5,TRBD1,TGTGCCAGCAGTTACTCGAGTCAGGGGGATAAACTGTTTTTT,CASSYSSQGDKLFF
many,TRBJ2-2,TRBV20-1,.,TGCAGTGCTAGAGATATAAAGAACACCGGGGAGCTGTTTTTT,CSARDIKNTGELFF
many,TRBJ2-1,TRBV30,.,TGTGCCTGGAGTGTACTAGGCCCCAGGGTGGGTGAGCAGTTCTTC,CAWSVLGPRVGEQFF
many,TRBJ2-1,TRBV29-1,.,TGCAGCGTTGATCCCGCAGGGAAGCAGTTCTTC,CSVDPAGKQFF
many,TRBJ2-1,TRBV20-1,TRBD2,TGCAGTGCTCTCGCCCTAGCGGGGACCTACAATGAGCAGTTCTTC,CSALALAGTYNEQFF
once,TRBJ1-1,TRBV11-3,.,TGTGCCAGCAGCTTAGCGGTAGGAATGAACACTGAAGCTTTCTTT,CASSLAVGMNTEAFF
many,TRBJ1-2,TRBV5-5,.,TGTGCCAGCAGCTTGTTTGGGGAGGGGTCGGACTATGGCTACACCTTC,CASSLFGEGSDYGYTF
many,TRBJ2-1,TRBV20-1,.,TGCAGTGCTAGAGAACGCAGGGACAATGAGCAGTTCTTC,CSARERRDNEQFF
many,TRBJ2-1,TRBV20-1,TRBD2,TGCAGTGCTAGAGTCAGCACTAGCGGGGTGAGTCTTGAGCAGTTCTTC,CSARVSTSGVSLEQFF
many,TRBJ2-7,TRBV6-1,TRBD1,TGTGCCAGCAGTGAAATGGCCGGGACAGGTACCTACGAGCAGTACTTC,CASSEMAGTGTYEQYF
once,TRBJ2-3,TRBV10-3,.,TGTGCCATCAAGGGGCGAGGGCCCACAGATACGCAGTATTTT,CAIKGRGPTDTQYF
many,TRBJ2-1,TRBV4-2,TRBD1,TGTGCCAGCAGCCCGGGACAGGGCTTATACAATGAGCAGTTCTTC,CASSPGQGLYNEQFF
.,TRBJ2-3,TRBV14,.,TGTGCCAGCAGCCACAAAGATACGCAGTATTTT,CASSHKDTQYF
.,TRBJ1-6,TRBV7-9,TRBD1,TGTGCCAGCAGCTTGGGACAGGGGTACTCACCCCTCCACTTT,CASSLGQGYSPLHF
.,TRBJ2-7,TRBV6-2/TRBV6-3,TRBD1,TGTGCCAGCAGTTCCCCATCCGGGACAGGGGACGAGCAGTACTTC,CASSSPSGTGDEQYF